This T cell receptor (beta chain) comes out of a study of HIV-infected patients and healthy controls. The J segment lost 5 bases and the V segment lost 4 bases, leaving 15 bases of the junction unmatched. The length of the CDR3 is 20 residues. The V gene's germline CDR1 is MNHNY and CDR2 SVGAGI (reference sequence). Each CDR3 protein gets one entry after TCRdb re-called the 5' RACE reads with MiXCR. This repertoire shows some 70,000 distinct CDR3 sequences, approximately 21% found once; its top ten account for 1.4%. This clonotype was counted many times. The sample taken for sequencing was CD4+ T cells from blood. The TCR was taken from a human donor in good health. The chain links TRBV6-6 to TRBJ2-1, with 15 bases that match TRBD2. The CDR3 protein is CASSFPLLGLAGGSHNEQFF. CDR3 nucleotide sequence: TGTGCCAGCAGTTTCCCTCTCCTTGGACTAGCGGGAGGGTCCCACAATGAGCAGTTCTTC.